This entry concerns a single T cell receptor (beta chain). The sample comes from a study of blood T cell repertoires in COVID-19. Produced via immunoSEQ multiplex PCR; TCRdb's table is partial and in-frame only. The sample consists of about 200,000 clones, 80% to 90% of them appearing once. Across fewer than 25 US areas, participants ranged in age from about 18 to 90 years. This CDR3 is 18 amino acids long. The chain has TRBV21-1 and TRBJ2-2; the D segment call TRBD1 is taken from the table without a DNA check. TRBV21-1 is a known pseudogene. This TCR was recovered from a man in his forties who had recovered from COVID-19. The sequencing input was PBMCs or T cells enriched from blood (not recorded which). The CDR3 loop is CASSRPRQGAANTGELFF. The CDR3 DNA sequence: TGTGCCAGCAGTCGACCAAGACAGGGGGCCGCGAACACCGGGGAGCTGTTTTTT.